This TCR beta chain was identified during a study of T cells in Graves' hyperthyroidism and ophthalmopathy. This clonotype has at least ten counts. V lost 2 bases to trimming and J lost 10 bases, with 8 bases between them. Germline-derived CDR1 and CDR2 are GTSNPN and SVGIG (reference sequence). The CDR3 totals 11 residues. Amplification targeted TCR beta CDR3 regions from RNA transcripts. Primed by the HTBI set, a first-round RT-PCR was run on the TCR CDR3. MiXCR, applied by TCRdb to the multiplex PCR reads, yields one record per CDR3 protein. Of over 250,000 distinct CDR3 sequences listed, 25% to 30% were seen once; the top ten hold roughly 24%. Exclusion of a patient resulted from uncontrolled infection, other autoimmune disease, pregnancy or lactation.

The gene calls are TRBV30 and TRBJ2-2; D is ambiguous. The source of this sequence is a man aged 35 to 55 with Graves' hyperthyroidism that later progressed to Graves' ophthalmopathy. Specimen: blood. The CDR3 DNA reads TGTGCCTGGAGTCGCGCCGAGGAGCTGTTTTTT. Residues: CAWSRAEELFF.